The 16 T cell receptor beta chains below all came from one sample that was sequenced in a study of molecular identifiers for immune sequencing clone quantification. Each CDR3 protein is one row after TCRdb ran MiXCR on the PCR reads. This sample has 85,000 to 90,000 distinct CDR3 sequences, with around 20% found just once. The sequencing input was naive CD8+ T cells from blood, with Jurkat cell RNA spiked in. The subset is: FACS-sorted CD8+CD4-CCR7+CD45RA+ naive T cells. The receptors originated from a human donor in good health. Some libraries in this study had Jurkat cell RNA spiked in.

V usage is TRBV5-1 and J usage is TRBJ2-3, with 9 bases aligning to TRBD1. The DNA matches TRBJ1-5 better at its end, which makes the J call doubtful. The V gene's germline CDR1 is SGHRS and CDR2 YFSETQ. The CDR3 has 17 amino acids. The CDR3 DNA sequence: TGCGCCAGCAATCACCTTCCCGCGGGACAGGGCACAGATACGCAGCATTTT. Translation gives CASNHLPAGQGTDTQHF.

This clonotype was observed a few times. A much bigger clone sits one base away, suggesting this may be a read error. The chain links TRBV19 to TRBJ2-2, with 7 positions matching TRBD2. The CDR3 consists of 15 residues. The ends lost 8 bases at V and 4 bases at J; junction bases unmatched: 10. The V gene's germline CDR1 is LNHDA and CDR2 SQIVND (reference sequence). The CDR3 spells CASWDYLSSTGELFF. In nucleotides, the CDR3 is TGTGCCAGTTGGGACTACTTAAGCAGCACCGGGGAGCTGTTTTTT.

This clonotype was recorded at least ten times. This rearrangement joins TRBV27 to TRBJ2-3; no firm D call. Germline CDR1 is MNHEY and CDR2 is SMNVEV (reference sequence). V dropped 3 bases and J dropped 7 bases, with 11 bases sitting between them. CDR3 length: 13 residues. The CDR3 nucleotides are TGTGCCAGCAGTTTCCAGGAAACCAATACGCAGTATTTT. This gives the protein CASSFQETNTQYF.

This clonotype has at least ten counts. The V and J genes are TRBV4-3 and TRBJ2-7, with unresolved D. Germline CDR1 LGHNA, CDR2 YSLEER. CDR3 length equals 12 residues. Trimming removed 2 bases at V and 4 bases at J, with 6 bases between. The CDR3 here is CASSQWGYEQYF. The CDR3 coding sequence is TGCGCCAGCAGCCAATGGGGATACGAGCAGTACTTC.

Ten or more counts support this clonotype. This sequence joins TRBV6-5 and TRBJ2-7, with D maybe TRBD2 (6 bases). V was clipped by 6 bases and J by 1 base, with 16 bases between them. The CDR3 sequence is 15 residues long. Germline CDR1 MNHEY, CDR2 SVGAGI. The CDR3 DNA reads TGTGCCAGCAGCGAAAATAGGGACTCGTCCTACGAGCAGTACTTC. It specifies CASSENRDSSYEQYF.

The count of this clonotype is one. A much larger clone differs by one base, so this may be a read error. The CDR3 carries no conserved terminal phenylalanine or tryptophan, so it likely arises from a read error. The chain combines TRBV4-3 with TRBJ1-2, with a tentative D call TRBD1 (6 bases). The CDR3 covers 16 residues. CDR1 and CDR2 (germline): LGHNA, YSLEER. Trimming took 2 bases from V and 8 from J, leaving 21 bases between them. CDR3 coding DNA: TGCGCCAGCAGCCAACCGATTGCGGGGGGCGCTCGAGGCTACACCTCC. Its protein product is CASSQPIAGGARGYTS.

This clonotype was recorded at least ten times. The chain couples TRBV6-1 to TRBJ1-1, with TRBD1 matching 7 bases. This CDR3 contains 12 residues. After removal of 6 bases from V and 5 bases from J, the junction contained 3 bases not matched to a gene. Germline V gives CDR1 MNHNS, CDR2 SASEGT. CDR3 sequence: CASRTGLTEAFF. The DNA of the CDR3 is TGTGCCAGCAGGACAGGGCTAACTGAAGCTTTCTTT.

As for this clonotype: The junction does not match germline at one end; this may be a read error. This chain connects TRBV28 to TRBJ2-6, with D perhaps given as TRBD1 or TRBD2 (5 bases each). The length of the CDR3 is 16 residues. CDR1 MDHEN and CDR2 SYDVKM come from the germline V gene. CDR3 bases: TGTGCCTGCAGTTTACTGCTAGGGGTCGGGGCCAGCGTCCTGACTTTC. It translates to CACSLLLGVGASVLTF.

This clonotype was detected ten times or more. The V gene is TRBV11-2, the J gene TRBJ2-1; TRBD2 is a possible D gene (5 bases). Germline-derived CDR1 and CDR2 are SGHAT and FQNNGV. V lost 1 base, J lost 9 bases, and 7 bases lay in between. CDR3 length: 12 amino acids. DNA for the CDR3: TGTGCCAGCAGCTTAGGGAGGACTGAGCAGTTCTTC. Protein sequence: CASSLGRTEQFF.

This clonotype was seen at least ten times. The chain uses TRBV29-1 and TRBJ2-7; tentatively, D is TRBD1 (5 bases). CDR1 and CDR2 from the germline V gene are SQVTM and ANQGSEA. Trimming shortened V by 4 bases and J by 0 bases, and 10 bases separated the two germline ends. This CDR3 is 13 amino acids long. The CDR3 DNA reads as TGCAGCGTTGTAGGGGCCAACTCCTACGAGCAGTACTTC. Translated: CSVVGANSYEQYF.

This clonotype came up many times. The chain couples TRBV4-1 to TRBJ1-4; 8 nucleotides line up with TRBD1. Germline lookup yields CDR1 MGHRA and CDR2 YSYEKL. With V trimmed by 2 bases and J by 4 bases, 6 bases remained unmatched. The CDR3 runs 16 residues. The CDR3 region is CASSQRRTGLNEKLFF. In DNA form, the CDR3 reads TGCGCCAGCAGCCAACGTAGGACAGGGCTTAATGAAAAACTGTTTTTT.

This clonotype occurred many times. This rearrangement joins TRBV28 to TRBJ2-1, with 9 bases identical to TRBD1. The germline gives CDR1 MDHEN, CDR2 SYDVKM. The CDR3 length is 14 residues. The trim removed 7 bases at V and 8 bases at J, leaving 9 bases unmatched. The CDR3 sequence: CASTGQGPWDEQFF. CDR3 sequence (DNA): TGTGCCAGCACGGGACAGGGCCCTTGGGATGAGCAGTTCTTC.

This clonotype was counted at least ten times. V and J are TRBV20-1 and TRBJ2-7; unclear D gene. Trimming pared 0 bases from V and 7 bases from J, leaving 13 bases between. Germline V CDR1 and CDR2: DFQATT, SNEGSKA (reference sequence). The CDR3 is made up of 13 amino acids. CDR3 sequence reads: CSARDSRLGEQYF. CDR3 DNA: TGCAGTGCTAGAGATTCACGACTGGGGGAGCAGTACTTC.

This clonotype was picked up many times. Written as DNA, the CDR3 is TGTGCCAGCGAATGGGACCAGGGGGTGAACGAGCAGTACTTC. It specifies CASEWDQGVNEQYF. V usage is TRBV12-3 or TRBV12-4 and J usage is TRBJ2-7, with TRBD1 matching over 7 bases. The CDR3 runs to 14 residues. Trimming removed 8 bases from V and 5 bases from J; junction bases left unmatched: 12.

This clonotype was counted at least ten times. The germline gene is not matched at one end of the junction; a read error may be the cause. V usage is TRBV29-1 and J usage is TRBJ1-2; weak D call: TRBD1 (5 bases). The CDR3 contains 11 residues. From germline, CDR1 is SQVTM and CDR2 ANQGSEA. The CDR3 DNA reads TGCAGCGTAAACGCCGACAGACTGGGGGCCTTC. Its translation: CSVNADRLGAF. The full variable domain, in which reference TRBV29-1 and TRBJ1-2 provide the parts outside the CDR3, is SAVISQKPSRDICQRGTSLTIQCQVDSQVTMMFWYRQQPGQSLTLIATANQGSEATYESGFVIDKFPISRPNLTFSTLTVSNMSPEDSSIYLCSVNADRLGAFGSGTRLTVV.

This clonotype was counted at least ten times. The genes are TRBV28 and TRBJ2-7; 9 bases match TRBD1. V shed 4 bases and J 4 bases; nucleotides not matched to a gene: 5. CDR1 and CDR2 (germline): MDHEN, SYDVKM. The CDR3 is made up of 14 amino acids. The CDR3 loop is CASSSHRGLYEQYF. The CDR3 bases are TGTGCCAGCAGTTCGCACAGGGGGCTTTACGAGCAGTACTTC.